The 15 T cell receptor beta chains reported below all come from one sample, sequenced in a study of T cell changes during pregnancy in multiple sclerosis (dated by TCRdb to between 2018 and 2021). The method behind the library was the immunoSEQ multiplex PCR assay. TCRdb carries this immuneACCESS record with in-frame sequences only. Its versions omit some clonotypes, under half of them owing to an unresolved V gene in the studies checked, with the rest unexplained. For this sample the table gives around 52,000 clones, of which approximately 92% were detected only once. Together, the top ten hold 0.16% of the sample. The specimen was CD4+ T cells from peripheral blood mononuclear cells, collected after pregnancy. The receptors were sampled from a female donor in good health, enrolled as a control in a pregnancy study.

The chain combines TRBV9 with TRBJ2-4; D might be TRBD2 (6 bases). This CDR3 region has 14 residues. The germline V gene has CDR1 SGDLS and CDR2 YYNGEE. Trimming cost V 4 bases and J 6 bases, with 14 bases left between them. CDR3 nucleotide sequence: TGTGCCAGCAGCCCCACTAGCAGCATAAACATTCAGTACTTC. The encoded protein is CASSPTSSINIQYF.

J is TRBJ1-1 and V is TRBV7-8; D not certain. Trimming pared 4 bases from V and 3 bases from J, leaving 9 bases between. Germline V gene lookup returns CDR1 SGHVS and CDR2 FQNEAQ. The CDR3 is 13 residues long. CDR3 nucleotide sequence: TGTGCCAGCAGCTCAAACAGTGACACTGAAGCTTTCTTT. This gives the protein CASSSNSDTEAFF.

The CDR3: CASSLTHRGEETQYF. The CDR3 DNA reads TGTGCCAGCAGCTTAACGCACAGGGGCGAAGAGACCCAGTACTTC. The chain is built from TRBV7-3 and TRBJ2-5, with 7 bases identical to TRBD1. V was clipped by 0 bases and J by 3 bases; unmatched bases: 4. The CDR3 contains 15 residues. Germline CDR1 SGHTA, CDR2 FQGTGA.

The CDR3 nucleotides read TGTGCCAGCACCCCCGGGACAGGGAAAGAGACCCAGTACTTC. Translated: CASTPGTGKETQYF. The chain links TRBV5-6 to TRBJ2-5; 9 bases agree with TRBD1. The trim removed 6 bases at V and 3 bases at J, leaving 6 bases unmatched. The CDR3 totals 14 residues. CDR1 is SGHDT, CDR2 YYEEEE, per germline.

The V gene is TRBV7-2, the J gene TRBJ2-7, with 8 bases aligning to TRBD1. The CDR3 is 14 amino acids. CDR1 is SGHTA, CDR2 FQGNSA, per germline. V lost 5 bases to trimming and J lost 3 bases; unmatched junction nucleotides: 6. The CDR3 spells CASSLGQAYYEQYF. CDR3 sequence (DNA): TGTGCCAGCAGCCTGGGACAGGCCTACTACGAGCAGTACTTC.

Here the CDR3 reads CSVGGGAAVTQYF. CDR3 nucleotide sequence: TGCAGCGTGGGCGGTGGGGCGGCGGTTACGCAGTATTTT. The rearrangement joins TRBV29-1 to TRBJ2-3; D may be TRBD1 (5 bases). CDR1 and CDR2 (germline): SQVTM, ANQGSEA. The CDR3 is 13 amino acids. The V end lost 6 bases, the J end lost 8 bases, and 18 bases lay between the germline ends.

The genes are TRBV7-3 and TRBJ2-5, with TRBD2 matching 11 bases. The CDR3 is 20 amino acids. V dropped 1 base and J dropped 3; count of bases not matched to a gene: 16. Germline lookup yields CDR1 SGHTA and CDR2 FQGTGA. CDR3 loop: CASSLIGNSGGAGMKETQYF. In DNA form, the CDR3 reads TGTGCCAGCAGCTTAATAGGTAATAGCGGGGGGGCCGGGATGAAAGAGACCCAGTACTTC.

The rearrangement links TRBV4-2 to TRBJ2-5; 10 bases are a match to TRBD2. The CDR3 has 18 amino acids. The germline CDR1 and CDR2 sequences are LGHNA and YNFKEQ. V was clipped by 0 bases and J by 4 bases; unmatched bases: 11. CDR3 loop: CASSQDGSGGASGETQYF. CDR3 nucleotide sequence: TGTGCCAGCAGCCAAGATGGGAGCGGGGGGGCGTCAGGAGAGACCCAGTACTTC.

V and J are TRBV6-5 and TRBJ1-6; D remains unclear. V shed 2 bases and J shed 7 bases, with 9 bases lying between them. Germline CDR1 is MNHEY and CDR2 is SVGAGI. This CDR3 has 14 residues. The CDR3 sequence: CASSYGLWNSPLHF. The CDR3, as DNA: TGTGCCAGCAGTTACGGACTGTGGAATTCACCCCTCCACTTT.

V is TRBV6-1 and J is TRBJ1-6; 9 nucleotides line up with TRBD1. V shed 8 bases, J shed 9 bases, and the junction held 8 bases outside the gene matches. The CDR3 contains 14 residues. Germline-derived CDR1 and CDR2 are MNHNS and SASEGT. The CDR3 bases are TGTGCCAGCCAGGGGGGACAGGGATTTTCACCCCTCCACTTT. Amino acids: CASQGGQGFSPLHF.

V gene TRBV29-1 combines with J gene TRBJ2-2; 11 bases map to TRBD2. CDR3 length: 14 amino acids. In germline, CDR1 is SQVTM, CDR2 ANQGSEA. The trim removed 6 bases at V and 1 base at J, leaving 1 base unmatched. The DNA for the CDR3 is TGCAGCGTGGGGACTAGCGGGAACACCGGGGAGCTGTTTTTT. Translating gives CSVGTSGNTGELFF.

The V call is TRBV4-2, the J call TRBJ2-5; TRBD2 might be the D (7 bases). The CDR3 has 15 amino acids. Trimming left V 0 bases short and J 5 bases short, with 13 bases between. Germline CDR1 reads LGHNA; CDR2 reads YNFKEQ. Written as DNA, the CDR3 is TGTGCCAGCAGCCAAGATGGGGGGGGCCGGGAGACCCAGTACTTC. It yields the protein CASSQDGGGRETQYF.

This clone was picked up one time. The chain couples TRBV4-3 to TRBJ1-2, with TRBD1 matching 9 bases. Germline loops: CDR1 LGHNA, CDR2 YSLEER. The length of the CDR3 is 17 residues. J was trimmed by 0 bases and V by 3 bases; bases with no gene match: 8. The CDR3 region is CASSQTGTGHPNYGYTF. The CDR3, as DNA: TGCGCCAGCAGCCAGACCGGGACAGGGCACCCTAACTATGGCTACACCTTC.

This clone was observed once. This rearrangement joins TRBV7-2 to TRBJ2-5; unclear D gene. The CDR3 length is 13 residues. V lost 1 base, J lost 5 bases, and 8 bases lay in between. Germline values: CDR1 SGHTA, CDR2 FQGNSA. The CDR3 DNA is TGTGCCAGCAGCTTAGGTGTGAGGGAGACCCAGTACTTC. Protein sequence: CASSLGVRETQYF.

The CDR3 DNA sequence: TGCAGTGCCCCGACAGGGGGTTCGGCTTTCTTT. It yields the protein CSAPTGGSAFF. The chain employs TRBV20-1 and TRBJ1-1; 9 positions match TRBD1. The ends lost 6 bases at V and 11 bases at J; junction bases unmatched: 7. This CDR3 is 11 amino acids long. Germline loops: CDR1 DFQATT, CDR2 SNEGSKA (reference sequence).